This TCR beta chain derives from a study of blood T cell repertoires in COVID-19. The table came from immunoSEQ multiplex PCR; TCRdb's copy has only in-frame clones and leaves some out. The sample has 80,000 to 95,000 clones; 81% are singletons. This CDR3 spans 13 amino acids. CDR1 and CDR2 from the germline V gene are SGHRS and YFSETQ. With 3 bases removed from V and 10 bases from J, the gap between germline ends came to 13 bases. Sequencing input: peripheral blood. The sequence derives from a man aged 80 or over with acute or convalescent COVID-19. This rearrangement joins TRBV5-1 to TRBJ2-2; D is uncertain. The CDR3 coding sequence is TGCGCCAGCAGCTCCCTGGGTGAGGAGGAGCTGTTTTTT. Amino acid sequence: CASSSLGEEELFF.